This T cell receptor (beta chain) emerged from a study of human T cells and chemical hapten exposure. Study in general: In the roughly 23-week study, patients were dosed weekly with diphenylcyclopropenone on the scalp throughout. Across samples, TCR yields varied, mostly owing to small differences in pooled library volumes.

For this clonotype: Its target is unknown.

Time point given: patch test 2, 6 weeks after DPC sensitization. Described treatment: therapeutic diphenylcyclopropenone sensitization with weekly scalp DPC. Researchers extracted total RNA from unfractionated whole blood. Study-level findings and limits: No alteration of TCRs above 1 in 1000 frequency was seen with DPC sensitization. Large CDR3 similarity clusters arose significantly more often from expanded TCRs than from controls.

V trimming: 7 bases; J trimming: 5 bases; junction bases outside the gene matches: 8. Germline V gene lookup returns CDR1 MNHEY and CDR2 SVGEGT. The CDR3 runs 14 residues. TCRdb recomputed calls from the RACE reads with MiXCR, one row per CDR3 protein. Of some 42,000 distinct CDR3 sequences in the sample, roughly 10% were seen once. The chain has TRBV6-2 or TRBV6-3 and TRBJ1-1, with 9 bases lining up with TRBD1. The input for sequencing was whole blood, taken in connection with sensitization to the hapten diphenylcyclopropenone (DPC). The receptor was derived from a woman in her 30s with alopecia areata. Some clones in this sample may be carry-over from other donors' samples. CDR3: CASTHKQGATEAFF. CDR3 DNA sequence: TGTGCCAGCACCCATAAACAGGGGGCGACTGAAGCTTTCTTT.